This T cell receptor beta chain was obtained from a study of blood T cell repertoires in COVID-19. The overall study: Acute-phase and convalescent COVID-19 samples originated in the United States, Italy and Spain.

Measured with immunoSEQ multiplex PCR; TCRdb has only the in-frame clones, and not every one. The sample consists of 300,000 to 350,000 clones, nearly 90% of them appearing once. The V and J ends lost 4 bases and 4 bases, in that order; junction bases with no gene match: 12. The CDR3 has 18 amino acids. CDR1 and CDR2 (germline): LGHDT, YNNKEL (reference sequence). The sample comprised PBMCs or T cells enriched from blood (not recorded which). This chain uses TRBV3-1 (or the pseudogene TRBV3-2) with TRBJ2-7, with TRBD2 matching over 14 bases. The source of this sequence is a woman between 18 and 29 years old with acute COVID-19. The CDR3 region is CASSPRFRLAGGWYEQYF. The CDR3 DNA reads as TGTGCCAGCAGCCCCCGATTTAGACTAGCGGGAGGGTGGTACGAGCAGTACTTC.